The 7 T cell receptor beta chains presented below share a single source sample, sequenced in a study of Tregs in tolerant kidney transplant recipients. The assay was immunoSEQ multiplex PCR, and TCRdb's table has in-frame clones only and misses some. Among more than 95,000 clones listed, about 90% were seen once. Sequencing used CD4+ T cells from blood. These receptor sequences come from a human donor in good health.

The V call is TRBV6-4, the J call TRBJ1-6; possible D gene TRBD1, 5 bases. Per the germline V gene, CDR1 is MRHNA and CDR2 is SNTAGT. The CDR3 has 17 amino acids. The ends were cut back, 4 bases at V and 5 bases at J, with 18 bases in the middle. The CDR3 DNA reads as TGTGCCAGCAGTGTAACGGGGCTTGGGGGAAATAATTCACCCCTCCACTTT. This codes for CASSVTGLGGNNSPLHF.

The rearrangement uses TRBV5-1 and TRBJ2-1, with TRBD2 matching over 7 bases. This CDR3 has 15 amino acids. The ends lost 3 bases at V and 0 bases at J; junction bases unmatched: 3. Germline V CDR1 and CDR2: SGHRS, YFSETQ. CDR3 nucleotide sequence: TGCGCCAGCAGCTGGGGGGGATACTCCTACAATGAGCAGTTCTTC. This translates into CASSWGGYSYNEQFF.

The V gene is TRBV15, the J gene TRBJ2-1; 10 bases are a match to TRBD2. Per germline, CDR1 LNHNV and CDR2 YYDKDF (reference sequence). The CDR3 contains 16 residues. V was pared by 1 base and J by 0 bases, with 0 bases of the junction left unmatched. CDR3: CATSRGTSGSYNEQFF. The DNA of the CDR3 is TGTGCCACCAGCAGAGGGACTAGCGGCTCCTACAATGAGCAGTTCTTC.

This clone was detected only once. This chain connects TRBV15 to TRBJ2-7; no definite D call. V was pared by 0 bases and J by 6 bases, with 9 bases between. The CDR3 loop spans 13 amino acids. Germline values: CDR1 LNHNV, CDR2 YYDKDF (reference sequence). The CDR3 nucleotides read TGTGCCACCAGCAGAGATCGACGACGCGAGCAGTACTTC. It is translated as CATSRDRRREQYF.

V and J are TRBV7-6 and TRBJ2-1; 7 bases agree with TRBD2. In germline, CDR1 is SGHVS, CDR2 FNYEAQ. Losses at the gene ends were 5 bases for V and 6 bases for J; bases not matched to a gene: 10. The CDR3 totals 15 residues. The CDR3 nucleotides are TGTGCCAGCAGCGTCGGGACGGGGGGTAGCAATGAGCAGTTCTTC. Its translation: CASSVGTGGSNEQFF.

This chain connects TRBV7-3 to TRBJ2-3; 8 positions agree with TRBD2. Per germline, CDR1 SGHTA and CDR2 FQGTGA. The CDR3 is 15 residues long. The V segment lost 1 base and the J segment 2 bases; nucleotides outside the gene matches: 2. The CDR3 is CASSLSSGATDTQYF. CDR3 nucleotides: TGTGCCAGCAGCTTAAGTAGCGGGGCCACAGATACGCAGTATTTT.

The chain carries TRBV7-3 and TRBJ2-1; D assignment may be TRBD1 or TRBD2 (5 bases each). The CDR3 sequence is 15 residues long. CDR1 is SGHTA and CDR2 is FQGTGA in the germline V gene. Trimming removed 4 bases from V and 2 bases from J, with 12 bases in between. CDR3 residues: CASSYRDGAYNEQFF. The CDR3 DNA sequence: TGTGCCAGCAGCTACCGGGACGGAGCCTACAATGAGCAGTTCTTC.